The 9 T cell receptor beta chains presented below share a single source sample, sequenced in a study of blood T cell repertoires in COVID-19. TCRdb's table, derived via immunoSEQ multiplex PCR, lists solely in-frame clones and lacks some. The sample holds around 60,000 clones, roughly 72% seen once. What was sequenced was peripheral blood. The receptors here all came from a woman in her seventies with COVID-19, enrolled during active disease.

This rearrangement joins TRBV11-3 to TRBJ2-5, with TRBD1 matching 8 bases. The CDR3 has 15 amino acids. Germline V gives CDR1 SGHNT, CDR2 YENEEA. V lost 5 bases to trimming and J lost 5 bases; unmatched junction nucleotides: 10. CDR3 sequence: CASSPRAGGMETQYF. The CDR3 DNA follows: TGTGCCAGCAGCCCAAGGGCAGGGGGCATGGAGACCCAGTACTTC.

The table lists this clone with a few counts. In DNA form, the CDR3 reads TGCAGCGTGATGGGGACTAGCGGGAGGGCCGGGAATGAGCAGTTCTTC. Translated: CSVMGTSGRAGNEQFF. The genes are TRBV29-1 and TRBJ2-1; 16 bases line up with TRBD2. Germline CDR1 and CDR2: SQVTM and ANQGSEA. The CDR3 totals 16 residues. The ends lost 6 bases at V and 7 bases at J; junction bases unmatched: 9.

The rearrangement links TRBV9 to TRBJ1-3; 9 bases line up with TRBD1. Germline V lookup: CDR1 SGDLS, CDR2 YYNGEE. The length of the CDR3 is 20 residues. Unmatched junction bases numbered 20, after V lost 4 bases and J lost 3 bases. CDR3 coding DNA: TGTGCCAGCAGCCCCCAGATTTGGACAGGGGCTCTCCTGCTTGGAAACACCATATATTTT. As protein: CASSPQIWTGALLLGNTIYF.

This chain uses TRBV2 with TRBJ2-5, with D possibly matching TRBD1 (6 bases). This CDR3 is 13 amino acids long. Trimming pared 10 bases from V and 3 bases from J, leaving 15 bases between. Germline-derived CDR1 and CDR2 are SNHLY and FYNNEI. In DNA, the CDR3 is TGTGCCACCTGCCAGGACAGAGAAGAGACCCAGTACTTC. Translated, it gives CATCQDREETQYF.

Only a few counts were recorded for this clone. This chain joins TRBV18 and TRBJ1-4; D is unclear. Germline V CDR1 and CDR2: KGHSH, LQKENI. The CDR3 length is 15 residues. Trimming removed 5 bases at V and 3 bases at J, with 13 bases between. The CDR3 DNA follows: TGTGCCAGCTCAGCTGACCAGACTTCTAATGAAAAACTGTTTTTT. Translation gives CASSADQTSNEKLFF.

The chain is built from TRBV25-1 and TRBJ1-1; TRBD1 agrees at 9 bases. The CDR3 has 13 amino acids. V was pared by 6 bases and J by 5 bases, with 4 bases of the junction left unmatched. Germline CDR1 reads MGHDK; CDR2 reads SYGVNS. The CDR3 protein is CASRSGTGTEAFF. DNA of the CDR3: TGTGCCAGCAGATCCGGGACAGGGACTGAAGCTTTCTTT.

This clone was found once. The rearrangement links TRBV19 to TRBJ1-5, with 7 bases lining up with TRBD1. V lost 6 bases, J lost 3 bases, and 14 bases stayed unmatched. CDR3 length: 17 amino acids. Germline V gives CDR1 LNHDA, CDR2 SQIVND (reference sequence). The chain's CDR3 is CASSRERGLRDNQPQHF. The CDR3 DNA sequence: TGTGCCAGTAGCCGAGAAAGGGGGCTAAGAGACAATCAGCCCCAGCATTTT. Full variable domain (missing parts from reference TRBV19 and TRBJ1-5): DGGITQSPKYLFRKEGQNVTLSCEQNLNHDAMYWYRQDPGQGLRLIYYSQIVNDFQKGDIAEGYSVSREKKESFPLTVTSAQKNPTAFYLCASSRERGLRDNQPQHFGDGTRLSIL.

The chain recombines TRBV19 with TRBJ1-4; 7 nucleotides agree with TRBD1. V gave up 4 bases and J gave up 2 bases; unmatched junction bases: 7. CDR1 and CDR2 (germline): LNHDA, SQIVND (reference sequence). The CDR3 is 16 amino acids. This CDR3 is CASSTRTGVTNEKLFF. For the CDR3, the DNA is TGTGCCAGTAGTACCCGGACAGGCGTTACTAATGAAAAACTGTTTTTT. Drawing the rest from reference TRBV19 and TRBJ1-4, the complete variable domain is DGGITQSPKYLFRKEGQNVTLSCEQNLNHDAMYWYRQDPGQGLRLIYYSQIVNDFQKGDIAEGYSVSREKKESFPLTVTSAQKNPTAFYLCASSTRTGVTNEKLFFGSGTQLSVL.

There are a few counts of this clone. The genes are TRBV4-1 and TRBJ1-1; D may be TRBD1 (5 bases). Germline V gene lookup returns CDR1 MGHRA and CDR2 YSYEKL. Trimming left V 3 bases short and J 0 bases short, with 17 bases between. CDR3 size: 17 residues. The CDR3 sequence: CASSQSGDQPLNTEAFF. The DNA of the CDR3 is TGCGCCAGCAGCCAGAGCGGGGACCAGCCGTTGAACACTGAAGCTTTCTTT.